One and the same sample provided the 11 T cell receptor beta chains below, sequenced in a study of Graves' ophthalmopathy and Graves' hyperthyroidism. Amplified material comprised TCR beta CDR3 regions derived from RNA transcripts. HTBI primers were used in a first-round RT-PCR, which preceded a second-round multiplex PCR. A single record per CDR3 protein comes from TCRdb applying MiXCR to the multiplex PCR reads. The data contain about 400,000 distinct CDR3 sequences, approximately 16% of them singletons. Material for sequencing was peripheral blood. The source of these receptors is a woman between 18 and 29 years old with Graves' ophthalmopathy.

This chain uses TRBV6-1 with TRBJ2-6; the D gene is possibly TRBD1 (6 bases). The V end lost 3 bases, the J end lost 2 bases, and 8 bases lay between the germline ends. The CDR3 is made up of 15 amino acids. CDR1 is MNHNS, CDR2 SASEGT, per germline. For the CDR3, the DNA is TGTGCCAGCAGTGACAACAGGGCTGGGGCCAACGTCCTGACTTTC. This codes for CASSDNRAGANVLTF.

This clonotype was counted at least ten times. The rearrangement links TRBV27 to TRBJ2-4; 7 nucleotides align to TRBD2. The V and J ends lost 6 bases and 3 bases, in that order; junction bases with no gene match: 8. The CDR3 consists of 15 residues. Germline-derived CDR1 and CDR2 are MNHEY and SMNVEV (reference sequence). The CDR3 sequence: CASRGAGWDKNIQYF. The DNA of the CDR3 is TGTGCCAGCAGGGGAGCGGGGTGGGACAAAAACATTCAGTACTTC.

This clonotype was counted many times. For the CDR3, the DNA is TGTGCCAGCAGTTACTCGACATCCGCGGGAACCGGGGAGCTGTTTTTT. It codes for CASSYSTSAGTGELFF. V is TRBV6-5 and J is TRBJ2-2, with D tentatively TRBD2 (6 bases). This CDR3 has 16 residues. The V and J ends lost 0 bases and 5 bases respectively, with 13 bases between them. CDR1 is MNHEY, CDR2 SVGAGI, per germline.

The table lists this clonotype with many counts. The chain uses TRBV30 and TRBJ2-4; a possible D gene is TRBD1 (5 bases). CDR1 and CDR2 (germline): GTSNPN, SVGIG (reference sequence). The CDR3 contains 13 residues. V shed 4 bases and J shed 3 bases, with 10 bases lying between them. CDR3 bases: TGTGCCTGGAAAGGGGCCGGCAAAAACATTCAGTACTTC. Amino acids: CAWKGAGKNIQYF.

This clonotype has ten or more counts. This chain's CDR3 is CASSLGNSPLHF. CDR3 DNA sequence: TGTGCCAGCAGTCTAGGGAATTCACCCCTCCACTTT. The genes are TRBV28 and TRBJ1-6; no clear D gene. This CDR3 spans 12 amino acids. CDR1 and CDR2 from the germline V gene are MDHEN and SYDVKM. Between the trimmed V and J ends, which lost 5 bases and 7 bases, there was a span of 6 bases. The whole variable domain, filled in from reference TRBV28 and TRBJ1-6, reads DVKVTQSSRYLVKRTGEKVFLECVQDMDHENMFWYRQDPGLGLRLIYFSYDVKMKEKGDIPEGYSVSREKKERFSLILESASTNQTSMYLCASSLGNSPLHFGNGTRLTVT.

This clonotype showed up many times. J is TRBJ2-5 and V is TRBV11-2; D may be TRBD2 (6 bases). Per germline, CDR1 SGHAT and CDR2 FQNNGV. This CDR3 has 16 amino acids. Trimming removed 1 base from V and 2 bases from J, with 14 bases in between. Here the CDR3 reads CASSLGRLERQETQYF. DNA for the CDR3: TGTGCCAGCAGCTTAGGGCGACTAGAAAGGCAAGAGACCCAGTACTTC.

This clonotype was seen ten or more times. Written as DNA, the CDR3 is TGTGCCTGGAACCGGAAGGGGGCGAACACCGGGGAGCTGTTTTTT. As protein: CAWNRKGANTGELFF. The chain carries TRBV30 and TRBJ2-2; perhaps TRBD1 as D (6 bases). Trimming cost V 4 bases and J 0 bases, with 12 bases left between them. Germline V lookup: CDR1 GTSNPN, CDR2 SVGIG (reference sequence). The length of the CDR3 is 15 residues.

The sample holds a few counts of this clonotype. The chain uses TRBV11-2 and TRBJ2-5; D remains unclear. Trimming removed 0 bases from V and 5 bases from J, with 13 bases in between. CDR1 and CDR2 (germline): SGHAT, FQNNGV. There are 15 residues in the CDR3. CDR3 in DNA: TGTGCCAGCAGCTTAGAGTGGGCCGAAGGGGAGACCCAGTACTTC. Encoded protein: CASSLEWAEGETQYF.

The table lists this clonotype with many counts. J is TRBJ2-2 and V is TRBV27; 8 positions match TRBD1. Looked up from germline, CDR1 is MNHEY and CDR2 is SMNVEV (reference sequence). Trimming at V came to 2 bases and at J to 4 bases, leaving 3 bases not matched to a gene. The CDR3 extends over 15 amino acids. The CDR3 coding sequence is TGTGCCAGCAGTTTACAGGACAGGGTCACCGGGGAGCTGTTTTTT. It translates to CASSLQDRVTGELFF.

This clonotype was seen many times. The chain has TRBV19 and TRBJ1-1; the D gene is possibly TRBD1 (5 bases). Between the trimmed V and J ends, which lost 6 bases and 1 base, there was a span of 15 bases. The length of the CDR3 is 15 residues. Germline CDR1 LNHDA, CDR2 SQIVND (reference sequence). CDR3 in DNA: TGTGCCAGTAGCCAGCTTGGGACTCCGAACACTGAAGCTTTCTTT. Amino acids: CASSQLGTPNTEAFF.

Ten or more counts support this clonotype. This chain connects TRBV28 to TRBJ2-7, with unresolved D. The germline V gene encodes CDR1 MDHEN and CDR2 SYDVKM. The CDR3 length is 13 residues. The germline V and J ends were trimmed by 6 bases and 2 bases, with 11 bases remaining between them. This CDR3 reads CASSRRLTYEQYF. In DNA form, the CDR3 reads TGTGCCAGCAGCCGCAGACTCACCTACGAGCAGTACTTC.